This is a list of T cell receptor beta chains from one sample in a study of cytomegalovirus exposure and HLA in healthy donors. TCRdb's table, derived via immunoSEQ multiplex PCR, lists solely in-frame clones and lacks some. Of under 75,000 clones listed, approximately 96% were seen once; the top ten hold about 1.5%. Sequencing used PBMCs. All receptors derive from a woman aged 18-30 years in good health and CMV-seropositive. CDR3s include the opening cysteine and the closing phenylalanine or tryptophan. D genes are given only for firm matches. A row's size may be missing; if present it is once, few, many or a size class.

v_gene	abundance	j_gene	d_gene	CDR3aa	CDR3nt
TRBV5-1	NA	TRBJ1-2	TRBD1	CASSEDREYGYTF	TGCGCCAGCAGCGAAGACAGGGAGTATGGCTACACCTTC
TRBV29-1	NA	TRBJ2-7	TRBD1	CSVERTGGTYEQYF	TGCAGCGTTGAGAGGACAGGGGGTACGTACGAGCAGTACTTC
TRBV28	NA	TRBJ2-7	NA	CASSYGPASAYEQYF	TGTGCCAGCAGTTATGGGCCGGCTTCCGCCTACGAGCAGTACTTC
TRBV6-5	NA	TRBJ2-1	NA	CASSYGRQYNEQFF	TGTGCCAGCAGTTACGGCAGGCAATACAATGAGCAGTTCTTC
TRBV19	NA	TRBJ1-5	NA	CASSIQGGQPQHF	TGTGCCAGTAGTATACAGGGAGGTCAGCCCCAGCATTTT
TRBV7-9	NA	TRBJ2-5	TRBD1	CASSLFPRPGTGAEETQYF	TGTGCCAGCAGCTTATTTCCCCGACCCGGGACAGGGGCGGAGGAGACCCAGTACTTC
TRBV19	NA	TRBJ2-2	TRBD1	CASRQGVDTGELFF	TGTGCCAGTAGACAGGGGGTGGACACCGGGGAGCTGTTTTTT
TRBV9	NA	TRBJ2-3	NA	CASSVAETGKTTDTQYF	TGTGCCAGCAGCGTAGCTGAAACAGGGAAGACCACAGATACGCAGTATTTT
TRBV6-5	NA	TRBJ2-3	NA	CASSGTRETDTQYF	TGTGCCAGCAGTGGCACTAGGGAAACAGATACGCAGTATTTT
TRBV5-6	once	TRBJ2-7	TRBD2	CASSTGLAPYEQYF	TGTGCCAGCAGCACGGGACTAGCCCCCTACGAGCAGTACTTC
TRBV25-1	NA	TRBJ2-7	TRBD2	CASSDLRGTTYEQYF	TGTGCCAGCAGTGATCTGCGGGGGACGACCTACGAGCAGTACTTC
TRBV19	NA	TRBJ2-1	TRBD2	CASSIRTSGSKTLYEQFF	TGTGCCAGTAGTATCCGGACTAGCGGGAGTAAGACATTGTATGAGCAGTTCTTC
TRBV28	NA	TRBJ2-7	NA	CASSSRVRSYEQYF	TGTGCCAGCAGTTCCCGGGTACGTTCTTACGAGCAGTACTTC